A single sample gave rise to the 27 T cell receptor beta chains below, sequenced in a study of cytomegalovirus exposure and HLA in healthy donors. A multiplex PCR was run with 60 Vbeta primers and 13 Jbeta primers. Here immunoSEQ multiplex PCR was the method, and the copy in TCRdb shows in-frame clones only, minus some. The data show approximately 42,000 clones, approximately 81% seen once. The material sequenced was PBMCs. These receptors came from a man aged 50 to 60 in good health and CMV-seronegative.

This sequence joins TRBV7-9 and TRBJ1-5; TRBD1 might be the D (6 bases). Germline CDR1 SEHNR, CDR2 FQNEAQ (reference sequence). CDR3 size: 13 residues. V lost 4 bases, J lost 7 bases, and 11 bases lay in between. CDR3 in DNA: TGTGCCAGCAGCTCACAGGGAGAACAGCCCCAGCATTTT. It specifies CASSSQGEQPQHF.

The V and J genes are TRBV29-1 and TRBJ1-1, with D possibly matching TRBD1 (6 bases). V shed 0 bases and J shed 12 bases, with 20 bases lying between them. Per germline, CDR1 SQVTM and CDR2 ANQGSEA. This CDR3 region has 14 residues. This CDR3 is CSVEDILTGKGTFF. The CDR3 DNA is TGCAGCGTTGAAGACATCCTTACAGGGAAGGGAACTTTCTTT.

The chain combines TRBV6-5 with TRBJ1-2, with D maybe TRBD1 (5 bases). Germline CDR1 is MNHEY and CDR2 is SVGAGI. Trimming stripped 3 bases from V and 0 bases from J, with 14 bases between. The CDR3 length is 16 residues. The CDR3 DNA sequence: TGTGCCAGCAGTTATTTGACAGCTGACTCTAACTATGGCTACACCTTC. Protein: CASSYLTADSNYGYTF.

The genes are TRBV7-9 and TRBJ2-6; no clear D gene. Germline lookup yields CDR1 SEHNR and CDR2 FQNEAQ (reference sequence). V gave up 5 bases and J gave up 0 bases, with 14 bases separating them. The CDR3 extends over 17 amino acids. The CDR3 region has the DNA TGTGCCAGCAGCCCCAGTCCAGGTAACTCTGGGGCCAACGTCCTGACTTTC. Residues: CASSPSPGNSGANVLTF.

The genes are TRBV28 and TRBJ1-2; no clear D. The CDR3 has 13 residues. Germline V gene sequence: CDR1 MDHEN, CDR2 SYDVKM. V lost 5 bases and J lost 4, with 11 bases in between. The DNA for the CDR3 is TGTGCCAGCAGTCTTAGAGGTATCTATGGCTACACCTTC. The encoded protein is CASSLRGIYGYTF.

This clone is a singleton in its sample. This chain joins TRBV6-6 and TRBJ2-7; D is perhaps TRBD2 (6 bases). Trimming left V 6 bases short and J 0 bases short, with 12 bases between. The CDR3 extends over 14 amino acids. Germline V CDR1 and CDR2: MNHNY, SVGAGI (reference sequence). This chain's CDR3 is CASSLVGGSYEQYF. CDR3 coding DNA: TGTGCCAGCAGCCTCGTCGGGGGCTCCTACGAGCAGTACTTC.

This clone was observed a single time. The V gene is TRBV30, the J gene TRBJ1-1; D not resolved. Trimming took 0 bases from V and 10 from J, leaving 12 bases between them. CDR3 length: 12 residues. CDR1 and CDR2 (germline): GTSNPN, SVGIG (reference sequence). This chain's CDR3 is CAWSVLPGGAFF. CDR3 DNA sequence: TGTGCCTGGAGTGTACTCCCAGGAGGAGCTTTCTTT.

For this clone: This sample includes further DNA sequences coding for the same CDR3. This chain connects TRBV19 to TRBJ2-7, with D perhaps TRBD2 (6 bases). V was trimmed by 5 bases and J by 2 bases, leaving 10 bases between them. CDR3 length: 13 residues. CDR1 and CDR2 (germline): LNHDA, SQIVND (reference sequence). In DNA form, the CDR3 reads TGTGCCAGTAGTGGGACTCCGACCTACGAGCAGTACTTC. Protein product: CASSGTPTYEQYF.

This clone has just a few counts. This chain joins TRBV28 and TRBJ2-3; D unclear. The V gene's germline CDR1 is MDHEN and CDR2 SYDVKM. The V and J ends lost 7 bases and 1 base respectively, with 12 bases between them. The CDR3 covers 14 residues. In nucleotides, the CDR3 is TGTGCCAGCACAGTTAACCAGGGCACAGATACGCAGTATTTT. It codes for CASTVNQGTDTQYF.

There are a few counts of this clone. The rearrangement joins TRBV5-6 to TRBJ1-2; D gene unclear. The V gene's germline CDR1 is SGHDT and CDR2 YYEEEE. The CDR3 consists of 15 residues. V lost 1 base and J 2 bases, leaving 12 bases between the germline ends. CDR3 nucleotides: TGTGCCAGCAGCTTGTCGGAGGGATCAAACTATGGCTACACCTTC. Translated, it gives CASSLSEGSNYGYTF.

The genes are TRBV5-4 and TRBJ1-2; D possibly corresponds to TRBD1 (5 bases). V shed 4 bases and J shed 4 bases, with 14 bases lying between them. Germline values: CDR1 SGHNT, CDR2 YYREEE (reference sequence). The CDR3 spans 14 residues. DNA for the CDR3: TGTGCCAGCAGCATAAGGGGTAGGGGCTATGGCTACACCTTC. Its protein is CASSIRGRGYGYTF.

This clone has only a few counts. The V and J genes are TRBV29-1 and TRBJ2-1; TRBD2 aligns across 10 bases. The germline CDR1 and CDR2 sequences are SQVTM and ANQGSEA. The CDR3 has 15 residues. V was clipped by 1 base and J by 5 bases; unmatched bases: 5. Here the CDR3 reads CSVEGTLAGDNEQFF. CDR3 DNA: TGCAGCGTTGAAGGGACCCTAGCGGGGGACAATGAGCAGTTCTTC.

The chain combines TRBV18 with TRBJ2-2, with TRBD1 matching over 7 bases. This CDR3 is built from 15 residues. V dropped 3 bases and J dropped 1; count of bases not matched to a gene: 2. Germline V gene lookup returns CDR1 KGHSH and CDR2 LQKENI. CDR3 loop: CASSPYRGNTGELFF. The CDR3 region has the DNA TGTGCCAGCTCACCTTACAGGGGGAACACCGGGGAGCTGTTTTTT.

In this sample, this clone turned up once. The CDR3 DNA reads TGTGCCATGTCGCCTACTGGGGCCAACGTCCTGACTTTC. As protein: CAMSPTGANVLTF. The V gene is TRBV10-3, the J gene TRBJ2-6; D unresolved. Trimming cost V 9 bases and J 2 bases, with 8 bases left between them. Germline V CDR1 and CDR2: ENHRY, SYGVKD. The CDR3 spans 13 residues.

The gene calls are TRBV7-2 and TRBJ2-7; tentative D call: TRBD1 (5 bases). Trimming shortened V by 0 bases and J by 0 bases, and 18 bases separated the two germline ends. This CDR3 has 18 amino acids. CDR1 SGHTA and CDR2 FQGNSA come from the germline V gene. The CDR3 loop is CASSLAWGVARNSYEQYF. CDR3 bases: TGTGCCAGCAGCTTAGCGTGGGGCGTGGCCAGAAACTCCTACGAGCAGTACTTC.

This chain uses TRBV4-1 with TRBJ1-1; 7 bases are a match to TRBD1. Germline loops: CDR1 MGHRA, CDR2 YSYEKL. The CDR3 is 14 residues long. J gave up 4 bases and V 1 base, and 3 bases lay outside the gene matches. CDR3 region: CASSQVSGGTEAFF. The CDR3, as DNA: TGCGCCAGCAGCCAAGTCTCAGGGGGCACTGAAGCTTTCTTT.

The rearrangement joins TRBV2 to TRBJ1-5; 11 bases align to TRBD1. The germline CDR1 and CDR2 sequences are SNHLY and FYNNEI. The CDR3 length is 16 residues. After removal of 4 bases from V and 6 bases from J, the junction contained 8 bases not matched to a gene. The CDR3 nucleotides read TGTGCCAGCAGTGGGGTTGGACAGGGGGCAGGTCAGCCCCAGCATTTT. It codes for CASSGVGQGAGQPQHF.

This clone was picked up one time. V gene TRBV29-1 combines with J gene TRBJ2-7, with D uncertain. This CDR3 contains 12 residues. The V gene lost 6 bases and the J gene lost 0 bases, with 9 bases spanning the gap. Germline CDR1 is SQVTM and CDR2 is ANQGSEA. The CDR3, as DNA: TGCAGCGTCATTACGAGCTCCTACGAGCAGTACTTC. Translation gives CSVITSSYEQYF.

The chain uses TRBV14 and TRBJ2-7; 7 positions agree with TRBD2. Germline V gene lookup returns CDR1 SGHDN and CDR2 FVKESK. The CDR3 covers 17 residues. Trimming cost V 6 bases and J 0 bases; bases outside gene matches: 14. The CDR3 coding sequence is TGTGCCAGCAGTCCAAATCTCGCGGGAGACTCCTCCTACGAGCAGTACTTC. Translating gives CASSPNLAGDSSYEQYF.

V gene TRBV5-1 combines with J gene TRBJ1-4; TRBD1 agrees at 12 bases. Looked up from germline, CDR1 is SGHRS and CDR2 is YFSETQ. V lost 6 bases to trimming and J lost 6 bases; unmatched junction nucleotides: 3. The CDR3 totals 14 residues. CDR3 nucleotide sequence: TGCGCCAGCACTGGGACAGGGGGCGATGAAAAACTGTTTTTT. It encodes CASTGTGGDEKLFF.

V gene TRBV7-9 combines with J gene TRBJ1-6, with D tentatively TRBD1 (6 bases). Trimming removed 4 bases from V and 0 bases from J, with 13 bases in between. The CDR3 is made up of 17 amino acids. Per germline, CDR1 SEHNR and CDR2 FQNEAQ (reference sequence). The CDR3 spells CASSSTQQGSYNSPLHF. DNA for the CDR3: TGTGCCAGCAGCTCCACCCAACAGGGCTCCTATAATTCACCCCTCCACTTT.

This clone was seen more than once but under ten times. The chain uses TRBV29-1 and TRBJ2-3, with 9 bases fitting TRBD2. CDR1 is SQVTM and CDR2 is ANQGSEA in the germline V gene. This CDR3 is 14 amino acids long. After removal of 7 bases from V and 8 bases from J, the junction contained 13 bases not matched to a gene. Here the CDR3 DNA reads TGCAGCGCCGAGATGGGTAGCGGGGGTGCTACGCAGTATTTT. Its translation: CSAEMGSGGATQYF.

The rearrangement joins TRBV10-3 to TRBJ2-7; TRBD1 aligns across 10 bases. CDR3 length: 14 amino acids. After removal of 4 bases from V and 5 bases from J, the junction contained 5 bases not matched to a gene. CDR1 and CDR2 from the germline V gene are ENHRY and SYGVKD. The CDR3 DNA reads TGTGCCATCAGTGGAGGGACAGGGGTCGACGAGCAGTACTTC. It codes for CAISGGTGVDEQYF.

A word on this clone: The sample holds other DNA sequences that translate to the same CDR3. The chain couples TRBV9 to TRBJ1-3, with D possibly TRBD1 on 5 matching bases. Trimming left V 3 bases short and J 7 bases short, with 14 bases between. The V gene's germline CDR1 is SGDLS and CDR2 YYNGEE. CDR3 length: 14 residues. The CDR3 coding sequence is TGTGCCAGCAGCGGGGAGGGGTTAAGGAACACCATATATTTT. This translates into CASSGEGLRNTIYF.

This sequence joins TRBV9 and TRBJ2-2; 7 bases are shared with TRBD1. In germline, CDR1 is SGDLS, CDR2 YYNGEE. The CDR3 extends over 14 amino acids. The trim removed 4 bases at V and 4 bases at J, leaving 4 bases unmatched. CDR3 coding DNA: TGTGCCAGCAGCCCAAACAGGGGCACCGGGGAGCTGTTTTTT. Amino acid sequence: CASSPNRGTGELFF.

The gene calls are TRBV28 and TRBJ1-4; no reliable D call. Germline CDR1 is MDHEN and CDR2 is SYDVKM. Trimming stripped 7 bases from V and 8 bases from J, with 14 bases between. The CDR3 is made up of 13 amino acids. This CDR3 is CASTRTIAEKLFF. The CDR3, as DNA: TGTGCCAGCACCAGAACCATCGCCGAAAAACTGTTTTTT.

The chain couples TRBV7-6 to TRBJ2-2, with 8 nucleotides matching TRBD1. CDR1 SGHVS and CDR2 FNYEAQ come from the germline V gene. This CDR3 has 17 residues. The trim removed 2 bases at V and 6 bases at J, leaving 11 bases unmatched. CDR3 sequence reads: CASSLTGQGGGSGELFF. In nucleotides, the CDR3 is TGTGCCAGCAGCTTAACCGGACAGGGTGGGGGGTCCGGGGAGCTGTTTTTT.